This is a list of T cell receptor beta chains from one sample in a study of cytomegalovirus exposure and HLA in healthy donors. TCRdb's copy holds only in-frame clones and misses some; the assay was immunoSEQ multiplex PCR. The repertoire includes 150,000 or so clones, about 64% of them detected once, and roughly 3.1% sits in the top ten. The material sequenced was PBMCs. The source of these receptors is a woman aged 25 to 39 in good health and CMV-seropositive. CDR3s include the opening cysteine and the closing phenylalanine or tryptophan. D genes are given only for firm matches. Size is omitted from some rows. Given values are once, few, many or a class for expanded clones.

J: TRBJ2-7
D: TRBD1
V: TRBV10-2
size: -
CDR3: CASSRGTGTGAYEQYF
DNA: TGCGCCAGCAGTAGAGGGACAGGGACGGGAGCCTACGAGCAGTACTTC

J: TRBJ1-2
D: -
V: TRBV19
size: -
CDR3: CASSIQGSANYGYTF
DNA: TGTGCCAGTAGTATTCAGGGCTCCGCTAACTATGGCTACACCTTC

J: TRBJ2-2
D: TRBD1
V: TRBV7-8
size: -
CDR3: CASSSARRGLYTGELFF
DNA: TGTGCCAGCAGCTCAGCGAGAAGGGGGCTTTACACCGGGGAGCTGTTTTTT

J: TRBJ2-5
D: TRBD2
V: TRBV28
size: -
CDR3: CASSMGGTQETQYF
DNA: TGTGCCAGCAGTATGGGGGGGACCCAAGAGACCCAGTACTTC

J: TRBJ1-1
D: -
V: TRBV7-2
size: few
CDR3: CASSPQVHIAEAFF
DNA: TGTGCCAGCAGCCCACAGGTTCATATCGCTGAAGCTTTCTTT

J: TRBJ2-5
D: -
V: TRBV18
size: -
CDR3: CASSPAYGETQYF
DNA: TGTGCCAGCTCACCGGCGTACGGGGAGACCCAGTACTTC

J: TRBJ2-1
D: -
V: TRBV19
size: many
CDR3: CASSIGAGIYNEQFF
DNA: TGTGCCAGTAGTATAGGAGCGGGCATCTACAATGAGCAGTTCTTC

J: TRBJ1-1
D: -
V: TRBV11-2
size: -
CDR3: CASSLSQGKGEAFF
DNA: TGTGCCAGCAGCTTAAGCCAGGGGAAGGGTGAAGCTTTCTTT

J: TRBJ2-4
D: -
V: TRBV5-1
size: -
CDR3: CASSPGSNGVPHKNIQYF
DNA: TGCGCCAGCAGCCCGGGATCTAATGGGGTTCCCCACAAAAACATTCAGTACTTC

J: TRBJ1-2
D: -
V: TRBV27
size: -
CDR3: CASSLSPRAFYGYTF
DNA: TGTGCCAGCAGTTTAAGCCCCAGGGCCTTCTATGGCTACACCTTC

J: TRBJ2-2
D: TRBD2
V: TRBV10-2
size: -
CDR3: CASSGAGLAGGGTGELFF
DNA: TGCGCCAGCAGTGGGGCGGGACTAGCGGGAGGAGGGACCGGGGAGCTGTTTTTT

J: TRBJ1-2
D: TRBD1
V: TRBV5-4
size: few
CDR3: CASSEQGAGYGYTF
DNA: TGTGCCAGCAGCGAACAGGGGGCCGGCTATGGCTACACCTTC

J: TRBJ1-5
D: -
V: TRBV6-6
size: once
CDR3: CASSSGGSQPQHF
DNA: TGTGCCAGCAGTTCTGGGGGGAGCCAGCCCCAGCATTTT

J: TRBJ1-6
D: -
V: TRBV9
size: -
CDR3: CASSVKGDNSPLHF
DNA: TGTGCCAGCAGCGTAAAAGGGGATAATTCACCCCTCCACTTT

J: TRBJ1-1
D: -
V: TRBV18
size: -
CDR3: CASSPQGRQGEAFF
DNA: TGTGCCAGCTCACCACAGGGGCGTCAGGGTGAAGCTTTCTTT

J: TRBJ1-5
D: -
V: TRBV7-2
size: few
CDR3: CASTRNSGGNQPQHF
DNA: TGTGCCAGTACGCGTAATAGCGGAGGCAATCAGCCCCAGCATTTT

J: TRBJ1-6
D: -
V: TRBV5-1
size: -
CDR3: CASSDGAYNSPLHF
DNA: TGCGCCAGTTCCGACGGAGCCTATAATTCACCCCTCCACTTT

J: TRBJ1-5
D: -
V: TRBV4-1
size: few
CDR3: CASSQNPGRNSNQPQHF
DNA: TGCGCCAGCAGCCAAAATCCAGGTAGAAATAGCAATCAGCCCCAGCATTTT

J: TRBJ1-3
D: -
V: TRBV6-1
size: -
CDR3: CASKPGTNRNTIYF
DNA: TGTGCCAGTAAACCCGGGACAAATAGAAACACCATATATTTT

J: TRBJ1-1
D: -
V: TRBV28
size: -
CDR3: CASSLGAGGNTEAFF
DNA: TGTGCCAGCAGTTTGGGGGCCGGAGGGAACACTGAAGCTTTCTTT

J: TRBJ1-2
D: -
V: TRBV7-9
size: -
CDR3: CASIRPGTGYGYTF
DNA: TGTGCCAGCATTAGGCCGGGTACAGGGTATGGCTACACCTTC

J: TRBJ2-5
D: TRBD1
V: TRBV18
size: -
CDR3: CASSPGSRGRETQYF
DNA: TGTGCCAGCTCACCGGGTTCGAGGGGGCGAGAGACCCAGTACTTC

J: TRBJ1-1
D: -
V: TRBV11-2
size: once
CDR3: CASSFIRTEAFF
DNA: TGTGCCAGCAGCTTCATTCGGACAGAAGCTTTCTTT

J: TRBJ1-3
D: TRBD1
V: TRBV9
size: -
CDR3: CASSVAGQGFSGNTIYF
DNA: TGTGCCAGCAGCGTAGCTGGACAGGGCTTCTCTGGAAACACCATATATTTT

J: TRBJ2-3
D: -
V: TRBV6-6
size: -
CDR3: CASSGQLETDTQYF
DNA: TGTGCCAGCAGTGGACAGCTAGAAACAGATACGCAGTATTTT

J: TRBJ2-7
D: -
V: TRBV6-5
size: -
CDR3: CASSYTQGGPYEQYF
DNA: TGTGCCAGCAGTTACACCCAAGGGGGACCCTACGAGCAGTACTTC

J: TRBJ1-2
D: TRBD1
V: TRBV18
size: -
CDR3: CASSPRSGTGGISGYTF
DNA: TGTGCCAGCTCACCACGTTCGGGGACAGGGGGAATTAGCGGCTACACCTTC

J: TRBJ2-1
D: TRBD2
V: TRBV7-9
size: -
CDR3: CASSLGPGGSTNNEQFF
DNA: TGTGCCAGCAGCTTAGGGCCTGGCGGGAGCACAAACAATGAGCAGTTCTTC

J: TRBJ1-4
D: -
V: TRBV19
size: once
CDR3: CASSFPGLNNEKLFF
DNA: TGTGCCAGTAGTTTCCCGGGACTTAACAATGAAAAACTGTTTTTT

J: TRBJ1-2
D: TRBD1
V: TRBV6-5
size: -
CDR3: CASSPITNTGGGDTF
DNA: TGTGCCAGCAGTCCCATTACTAATACAGGGGGCGGGGACACCTTC

J: TRBJ1-1
D: TRBD1
V: TRBV5-6
size: few
CDR3: CASRRQGANTEAFF
DNA: TGTGCCAGCAGGCGACAGGGGGCTAACACTGAAGCTTTCTTT

J: TRBJ2-7
D: -
V: TRBV7-6
size: -
CDR3: CASSLWPLDITSYEQYF
DNA: TGTGCCAGCAGCTTATGGCCCTTGGACATCACTTCCTACGAGCAGTACTTC

J: TRBJ1-1
D: TRBD1
V: TRBV10-3
size: -
CDR3: CAIGQGVNTEAFF
DNA: TGTGCCATAGGACAGGGGGTAAACACTGAAGCTTTCTTT